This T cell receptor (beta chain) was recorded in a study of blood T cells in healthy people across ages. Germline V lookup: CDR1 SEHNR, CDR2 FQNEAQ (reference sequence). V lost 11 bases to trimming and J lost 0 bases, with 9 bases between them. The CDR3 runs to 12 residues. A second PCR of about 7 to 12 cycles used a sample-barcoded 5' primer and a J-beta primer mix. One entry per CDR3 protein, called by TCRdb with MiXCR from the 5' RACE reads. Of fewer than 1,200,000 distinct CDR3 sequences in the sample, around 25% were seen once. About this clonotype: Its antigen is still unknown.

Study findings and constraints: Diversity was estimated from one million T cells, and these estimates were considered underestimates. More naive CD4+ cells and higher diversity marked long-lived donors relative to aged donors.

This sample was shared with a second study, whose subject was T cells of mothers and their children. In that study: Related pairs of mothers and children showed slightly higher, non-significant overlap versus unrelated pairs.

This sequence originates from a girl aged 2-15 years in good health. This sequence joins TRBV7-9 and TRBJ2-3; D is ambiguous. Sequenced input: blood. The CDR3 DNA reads TGTGCCCTAGGATCTAGCACAGATACGCAGTATTTT. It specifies CALGSSTDTQYF.